The clone carrying this TCR beta chain was counted between two and nine times. Its antigen is undetermined. The CDR3 covers 15 residues. J gave up 5 bases and V 3 bases, and 6 bases lay outside the gene matches. The germline V gene has CDR1 SGHVS and CDR2 FQNEAQ. This sample is drawn from a study of T cell repertoires in cytomegalovirus infection. In the study overall: CMV epitopes in the study were HLA-C-restricted (recently identified) and HLA-B-restricted (well studied).

TCRdb analysed the reads with MiXCR anew, one entry per CDR3 protein. This table has 80,000 or so distinct CDR3 sequences, more than 20% appearing once. The receptor's source is a human donor in good health (CMV status not recorded). Some clones in this sample may be carry-over from other donors' samples. J is TRBJ2-7 and V is TRBV7-8; 11 nucleotides agree with TRBD2. Sequenced material: CD8+ T cells from cultured PBMCs, taken from culture after CMV antigen stimulation. CDR3 sequence: CASSLGTSGRDEQYF. In DNA form, the CDR3 reads TGTGCCAGCAGCTTGGGGACTAGCGGACGAGACGAGCAGTACTTC.